This record concerns one T cell receptor beta chain sequence. The antigen this receptor binds is unknown. Per-nucleotide qualities are absent, and no much larger clonotype sits a single base away. The CDR3 sequence holds 13 residues, the cysteine and phenylalanine included. Here the CDR3 DNA is all that survives: 39 bases in frame from base 1. Reading the germline V gene (reference sequence) gives CDR1 LNHNV and CDR2 YYDKDF. V lost 3 bases and J lost 5 bases, and the count of bases not matched to a germline gene is 3. The run used an Illumina HiSeq 2500. Quantitative 5'-RACE with molecular barcodes was the method used to prepare the TCR beta libraries. For the original study's pipeline: To identify disease-linked TCR variants, a new computational method was used, one built on a probabilistic model of VDJ rearrangement. TCRdb itself trimmed the public reads at Q25 with fastp, ran MiXCR and retained productive beta chains. Each entry merges the rows of one CDR3 protein and shows their most common DNA and genes. The V and J calls reflect TCRdb's pipeline rather than the authors' work. Present in this sample are approximately 90,000 distinct CDR3 sequences, roughly 8.3% of which were seen just once. The top ten clones comprise about 9.6% of the sample.

These data originate in a study of CD8 T cells in ankylosing spondylitis (dated by TCRdb to about 2017). Turning to the overall study: To find TCR variants linked to disease, the study profiled T cell receptor beta repertoires in ankylosing spondylitis patients and healthy donors. The full study cohort comprised about 25 ankylosing spondylitis patients and around 100 healthy donors. Peripheral blood was sampled, and synovial fluid was also collected from ankylosing spondylitis patients.

What the research found in general, with its limitations: A TCR beta motif of fewer than 10 highly homologous amino acid variants appeared characteristic of blood from ankylosing spondylitis patients. Some motif variants had previously been reported in the synovial fluid and blood of reactive arthritis patients, which suggests shared mechanisms of disease initiation. According to the report, matched synovial fluid samples from ankylosing spondylitis patients were significantly enriched for the disease-linked clones. In peripheral blood, the disease-linked clones were found at relatively low frequencies and had a CD8+ phenotype.

The receptor was isolated from a male donor with ankylosing spondylitis or in good health (not recorded which). Sequenced material: blood, either unsorted or a sorted T cell fraction (not recorded which). The rearrangement joined TRBV15 to TRBJ1-1; 7 nucleotides in the junction match TRBD1. The bases read TGTGCCACCAGCAGGACAGGGTCAACTGAAGCTTTCTTT. Translation gives CATSRTGSTEAFF.